This TCR beta chain was observed in a study of blood T cell repertoires in COVID-19. Overall study context: The samples span acute and convalescent COVID-19 from the United States, Italy and Spain.

Measured with immunoSEQ multiplex PCR; TCRdb has only the in-frame clones, and not every one. The sample contains 150,000 or so clones, around 87% of which appear only once. From germline, CDR1 is SGHVS and CDR2 FNYEAQ. Trimming took 3 bases from V and 1 from J, leaving 3 bases between them. This CDR3 has 13 residues. What was sequenced was peripheral blood. This sequence originates from a man aged 80 or over with acute or convalescent COVID-19. The gene calls are TRBV7-6 and TRBJ2-2; D remains unclear. CDR3 DNA sequence: TGTGCCAGCAGCTTGCGGAACACCGGGGAGCTGTTTTTT. Its protein product is CASSLRNTGELFF.